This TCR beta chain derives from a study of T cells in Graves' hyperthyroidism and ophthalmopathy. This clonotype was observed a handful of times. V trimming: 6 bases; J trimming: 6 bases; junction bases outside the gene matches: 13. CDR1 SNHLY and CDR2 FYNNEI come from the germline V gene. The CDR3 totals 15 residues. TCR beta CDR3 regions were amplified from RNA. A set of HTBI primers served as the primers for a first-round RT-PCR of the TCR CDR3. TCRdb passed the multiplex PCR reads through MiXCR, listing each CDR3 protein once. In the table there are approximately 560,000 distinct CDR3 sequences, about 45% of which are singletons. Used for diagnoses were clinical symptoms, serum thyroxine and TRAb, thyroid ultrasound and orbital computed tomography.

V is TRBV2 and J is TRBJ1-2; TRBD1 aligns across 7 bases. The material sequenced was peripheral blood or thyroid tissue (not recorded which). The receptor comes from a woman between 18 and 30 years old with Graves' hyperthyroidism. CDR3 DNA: TGTGCCAGCAGCCAAACCGGGACAGCAGTCCATGGCTACACCTTC. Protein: CASSQTGTAVHGYTF. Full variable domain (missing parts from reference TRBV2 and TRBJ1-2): EPEVTQTPSHQVTQMGQEVILRCVPISNHLYFYWYRQILGQKVEFLVSFYNNEISEKSEIFDDQFSVERPDGSNFTLKIRSTKLEDSAMYFCASSQTGTAVHGYTFGSGTRLTVV.